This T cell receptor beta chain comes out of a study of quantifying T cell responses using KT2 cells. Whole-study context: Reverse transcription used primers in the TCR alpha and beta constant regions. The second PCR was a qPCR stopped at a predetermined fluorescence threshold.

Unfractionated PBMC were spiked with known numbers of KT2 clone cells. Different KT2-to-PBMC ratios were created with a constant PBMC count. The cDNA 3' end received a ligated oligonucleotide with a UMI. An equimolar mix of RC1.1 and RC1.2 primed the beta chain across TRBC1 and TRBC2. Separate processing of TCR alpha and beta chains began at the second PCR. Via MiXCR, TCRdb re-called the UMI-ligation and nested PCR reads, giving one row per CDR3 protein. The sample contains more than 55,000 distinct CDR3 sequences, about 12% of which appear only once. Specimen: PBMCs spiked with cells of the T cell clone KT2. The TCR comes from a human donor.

The CDR3 DNA reads as TGTGCCAGCAGCCAAGAAAGCGCTATCCTAATGAACACTGAAGCTTTCTTT. Protein sequence: CASSQESAILMNTEAFF. The chain uses TRBV14 and TRBJ1-1; D uncertain. CDR1 is SGHDN, CDR2 FVKESK, per germline. V shed 0 bases and J shed 0 bases, with 14 bases lying between them. CDR3 length equals 17 residues.